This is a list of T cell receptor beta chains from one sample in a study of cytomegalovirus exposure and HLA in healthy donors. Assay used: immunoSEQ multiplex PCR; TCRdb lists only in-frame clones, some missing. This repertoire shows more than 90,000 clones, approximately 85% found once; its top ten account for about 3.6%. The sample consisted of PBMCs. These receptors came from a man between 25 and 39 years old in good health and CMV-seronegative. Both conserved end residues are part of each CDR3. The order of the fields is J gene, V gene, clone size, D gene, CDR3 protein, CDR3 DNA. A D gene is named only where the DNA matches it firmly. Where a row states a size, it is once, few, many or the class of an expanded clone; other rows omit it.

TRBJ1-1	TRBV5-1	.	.	CASSLDGWNTEAFF	TGCGCCAGCAGCTTGGATGGCTGGAACACTGAAGCTTTCTTT
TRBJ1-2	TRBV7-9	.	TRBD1	CASSFYPDRGAAGYTF	TGTGCCAGCAGCTTTTACCCGGACAGGGGAGCCGCTGGCTACACCTTC
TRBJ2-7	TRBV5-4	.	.	CASSPRDSAYEQYF	TGTGCCAGCAGCCCCCGGGACTCAGCCTACGAGCAGTACTTC
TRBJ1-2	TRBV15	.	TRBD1	CATSSNFGTVYGYTF	TGTGCCACCAGCAGTAACTTCGGGACAGTCTATGGCTACACCTTC
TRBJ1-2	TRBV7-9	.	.	CASSLGQVDYGYTF	TGTGCCAGCAGCTTAGGGCAGGTCGACTATGGCTACACCTTC
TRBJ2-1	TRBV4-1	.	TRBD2	CASSQELLAGEEKFF	TGCGCCAGCAGCCAAGAATTACTAGCGGGAGAAGAAAAGTTCTTC
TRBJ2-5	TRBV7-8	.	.	CASSDSHGQETQYF	TGTGCCAGCAGCGACTCCCACGGGCAAGAGACCCAGTACTTC
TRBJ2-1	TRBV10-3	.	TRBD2	CAIRALAGGPGNEQFF	TGTGCCATCAGGGCCCTGGCGGGAGGGCCGGGAAATGAGCAGTTCTTC
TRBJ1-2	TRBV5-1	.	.	CASSIDRNYGYTF	TGCGCCAGCAGCATAGACAGGAACTATGGCTACACCTTC
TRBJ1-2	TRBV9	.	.	CASSVTPRTANYGYTF	TGTGCCAGCAGCGTGACCCCTAGGACAGCTAACTATGGCTACACCTTC
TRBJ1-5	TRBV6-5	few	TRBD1	CASSYQQRGRNQPQHF	TGTGCCAGCAGTTACCAACAAAGGGGGCGCAATCAGCCCCAGCATTTT
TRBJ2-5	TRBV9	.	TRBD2	CASSPRTSGRETQYF	TGTGCCAGCAGCCCGAGGACTAGCGGGAGAGAGACCCAGTACTTC
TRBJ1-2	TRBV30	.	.	CAWSATRDGGVRYTF	TGTGCCTGGAGTGCGACCCGGGACGGGGGAGTTCGCTACACCTTC